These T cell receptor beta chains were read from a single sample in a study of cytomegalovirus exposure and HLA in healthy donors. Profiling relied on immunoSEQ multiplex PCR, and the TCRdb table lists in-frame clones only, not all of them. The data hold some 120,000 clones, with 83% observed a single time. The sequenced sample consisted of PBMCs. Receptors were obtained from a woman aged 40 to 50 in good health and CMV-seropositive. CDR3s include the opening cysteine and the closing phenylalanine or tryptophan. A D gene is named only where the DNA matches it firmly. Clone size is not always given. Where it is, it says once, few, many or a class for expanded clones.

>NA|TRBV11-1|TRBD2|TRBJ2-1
TGTGCCAGCGGGTCGGGAGGGCAGTTCTTC
CASGSGGQFF
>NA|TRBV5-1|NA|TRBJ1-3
TGCGCCAGCAGCTTGGGGAGGGATCTGAACACCATATATTTT
CASSLGRDLNTIYF
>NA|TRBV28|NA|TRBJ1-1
TGTGCCAGCAGCCTGGGGGGGACCACTGAAGCTTTCTTT
CASSLGGTTEAFF
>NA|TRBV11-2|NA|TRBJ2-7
TGTGCCAGCAGCTCCGAGGAAGGGGGTAGTCGCGAGCAGTACTTC
CASSSEEGGSREQYF
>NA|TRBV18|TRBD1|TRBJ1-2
TGTGCCACCACGGGACAGGGGAACTATGGCTACACCTTC
CATTGQGNYGYTF
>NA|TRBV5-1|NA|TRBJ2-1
TGCGCCAGCAGCTTGGAAAGAGAGGTCAATGAGCAGTTCTTC
CASSLEREVNEQFF
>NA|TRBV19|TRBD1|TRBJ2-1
TGTGCCAGTAGTAGTACAGGGGGCTCCTACAATGAGCAGTTCTTC
CASSSTGGSYNEQFF
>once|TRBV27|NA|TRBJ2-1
TGTGCCAGCCGCGGGACGGCGTACAATGAGCAGTTCTTC
CASRGTAYNEQFF
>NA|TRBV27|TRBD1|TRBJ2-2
TGTGCCAGCAGTTACAGGGGTGTAACCGGGGAGCTGTTTTTT
CASSYRGVTGELFF
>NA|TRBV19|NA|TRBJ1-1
TGTGCCAGTAGTATTCAGTGGAACACTGAAGCTTTCTTT
CASSIQWNTEAFF
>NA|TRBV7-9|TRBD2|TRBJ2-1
TGTGCCAGCATTCTAGCGGGAGGGCTAGTTGAGCAGTTCTTC
CASILAGGLVEQFF
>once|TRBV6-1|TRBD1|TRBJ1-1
TGTGCCAGCAGTTTACAGGGGGCGAACACTGAAGCTTTCTTT
CASSLQGANTEAFF
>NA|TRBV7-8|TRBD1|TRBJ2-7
TGTGCCAGCAGCCCCGGGACAGGGATCGACGAGCAGTACTTC
CASSPGTGIDEQYF
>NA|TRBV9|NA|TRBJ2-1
TGTGCCAGCAGCGTAGGAGGAGGGAACTACAATGAGCAGTTCTTC
CASSVGGGNYNEQFF
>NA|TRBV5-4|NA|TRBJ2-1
TGTGCCAGCAGCCCGGGGGAATTCTCCTACAATGAGCAGTTCTTC
CASSPGEFSYNEQFF
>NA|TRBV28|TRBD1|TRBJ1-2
TGTGCCAGCAGTTTGGGGGGACAGGGCGGCTATGGCTACACCTTC
CASSLGGQGGYGYTF
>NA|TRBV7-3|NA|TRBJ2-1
TGTGCCAGCGGTGGGAGCTTGAATGAGCAGTTCTTC
CASGGSLNEQFF
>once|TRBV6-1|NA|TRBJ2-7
TGTGCCAGCAGTGAAACTTGGTTAGTGCGGGCCTACGAGCAGTACTTC
CASSETWLVRAYEQYF
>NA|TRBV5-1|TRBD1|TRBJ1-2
TGCGCCAGCAGCTACGGACAGGGGAAGTTTGGCTACACCTTC
CASSYGQGKFGYTF
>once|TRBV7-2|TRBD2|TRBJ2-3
TGTGCCAGCAGCCCCGCTGGAGCGGGAGTAGGGGATACGCAGTATTTT
CASSPAGAGVGDTQYF
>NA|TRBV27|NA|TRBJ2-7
TGTGCCAGCAGGCCCCGGACAATAAACTCCTACGAGCAGTACTTC
CASRPRTINSYEQYF
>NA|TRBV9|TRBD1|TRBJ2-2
TGTGCCAGCAGCCAGGGGGTCGGGGAGCTGTTTTTT
CASSQGVGELFF
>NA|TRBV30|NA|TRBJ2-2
TGTGCCTGGAGTGTACGGACTTACACCGGGGAGCTGTTTTTT
CAWSVRTYTGELFF
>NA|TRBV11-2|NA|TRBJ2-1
TGTGCCAGCAGCTTAGGACAGGCGGAGAGCTCCTACAATGAGCAGTTCTTC
CASSLGQAESSYNEQFF
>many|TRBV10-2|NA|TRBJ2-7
TGCGCCAGCAGTGAATCTAGCATGACCTACGAGCAGTACTTC
CASSESSMTYEQYF
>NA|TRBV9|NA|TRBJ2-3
TGTGCCAGCAGCGTGGCGGGGAGCCTAGATACGCAGTATTTT
CASSVAGSLDTQYF
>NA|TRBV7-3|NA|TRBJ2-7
TGTGCCAGCAGCCGTTCTGGGGGCGCCTACGAGCAGTACTTC
CASSRSGGAYEQYF
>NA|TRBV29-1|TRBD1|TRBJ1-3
TGCAGCGTTAAGACAGGGTCCGGAAACACCATATATTTT
CSVKTGSGNTIYF
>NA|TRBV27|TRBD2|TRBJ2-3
TGTGCCAGCAGTTTATGGGCGGGAGGGCCTTCAGATACGCAGTATTTT
CASSLWAGGPSDTQYF
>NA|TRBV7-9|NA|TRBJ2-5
TGTGCCAGCAGCTCACCCCCCCCCGGGAGCCGACAAGAGACCCAGTACTTC
CASSSPPPGSRQETQYF
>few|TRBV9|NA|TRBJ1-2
TGTGCCAGCAGCGTAGCGACCGGGAGGGGCTACACCTTC
CASSVATGRGYTF
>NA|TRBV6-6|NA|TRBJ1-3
TGTGCCAGCACCACGGGGGGGTCTGGAAACACCATATATTTT
CASTTGGSGNTIYF
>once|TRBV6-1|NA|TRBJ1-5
TGTGCCAGCAGCGAGGGCATGGGCAATCAGCCCCAGCATTTT
CASSEGMGNQPQHF
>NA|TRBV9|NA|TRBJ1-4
TGTGCCAGCAGCGTTGGGCAGGCTGAGTTGAGGGTGTTTTTT
CASSVGQAELRVFF
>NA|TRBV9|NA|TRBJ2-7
TGTGCCAGCAGCGTAGGTGGGGATTCCGGGACTGAATACGAGCAGTACTTC
CASSVGGDSGTEYEQYF
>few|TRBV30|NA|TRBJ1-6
TGTGCCTGGAGTGTAACAGGGCACTATAATTCACCCCTCCACTTT
CAWSVTGHYNSPLHF
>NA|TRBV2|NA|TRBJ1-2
TGTGCCAGCAGGGCTGATGGTGGCTACACCTTC
CASRADGGYTF
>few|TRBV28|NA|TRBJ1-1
TGTGCCAGCCAGGTCCACACTGAAGCTTTCTTT
CASQVHTEAFF
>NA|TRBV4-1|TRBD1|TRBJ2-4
TGCGCCAGCAGCTTTTTCCTCCTCCCGGGACAGGAAACCAAAAACATTCAGTACTTC
CASSFFLLPGQETKNIQYF
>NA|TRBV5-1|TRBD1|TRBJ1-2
TGCGCCAGCAGCTTGGAGGGGACAGTATATGGCTACACCTTC
CASSLEGTVYGYTF
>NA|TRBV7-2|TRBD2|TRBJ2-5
TGTGCCAGCAGCCCCAGCGGGGCAGGGACCCAGTACTTC
CASSPSGAGTQYF
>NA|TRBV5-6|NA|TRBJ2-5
TGTGCCAGCAGCCACCGGGACTCCCTAGAGACCCAGTACTTC
CASSHRDSLETQYF
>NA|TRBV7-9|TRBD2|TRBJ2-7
TGTGCCAGCAGCTTAGACCTAGCGGCCTACGAGCAGTACTTC
CASSLDLAAYEQYF
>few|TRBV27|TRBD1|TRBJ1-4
TGTGCCAGCAAACCGGGACAGGGGACAACTAATGAAAAACTGTTTTTT
CASKPGQGTTNEKLFF
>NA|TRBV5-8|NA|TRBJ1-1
TGTGCCAGCAGTACAGGTGACCTCTTTGAAGCTTTCTTT
CASSTGDLFEAFF
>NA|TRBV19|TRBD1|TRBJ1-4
TGTGCCAGTAGTACCGTCGTTGGGACAGGGAACGAAAAACTGTTTTTT
CASSTVVGTGNEKLFF
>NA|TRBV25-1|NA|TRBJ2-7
TGTGCCAGCAGTGAATTTAATGAGCAGTACTTC
CASSEFNEQYF
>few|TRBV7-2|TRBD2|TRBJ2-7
TGTGCCAGCAGCGACCCTAGCGGGTCGATCGAGCAGTACTTC
CASSDPSGSIEQYF
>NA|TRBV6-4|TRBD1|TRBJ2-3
TGTGCCAGCAGTGCACGGGGACAGGCGATCCTCACAGATACGCAGTATTTT
CASSARGQAILTDTQYF
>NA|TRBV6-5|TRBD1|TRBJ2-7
TGTGCCAGCAAGAGCCGGGACAGGGGCTCCTACGAGCAGTACTTC
CASKSRDRGSYEQYF
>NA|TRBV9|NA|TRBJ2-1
TGTGCCAGCAGCGTTCTAGAGAGAGAGCAGTTCTTC
CASSVLEREQFF
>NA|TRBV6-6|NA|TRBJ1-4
TGTGCCAGCAATAAGTGGGCCAGAACTAATGAAAAACTGTTTTTT
CASNKWARTNEKLFF
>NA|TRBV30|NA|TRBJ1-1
TGTGCCTGGACTAGCACAGGGTCCACTGAAGCTTTCTTT
CAWTSTGSTEAFF
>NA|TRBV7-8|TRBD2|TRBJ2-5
TGTGCCAGCAGCAACCGGGACTACCTAAGGACCCAGTACTTC
CASSNRDYLRTQYF
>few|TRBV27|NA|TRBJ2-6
TGTGCCAGCATGCGACAGTTGACGAGGAACTCTGGGGCCAACGTCCTGACTTTC
CASMRQLTRNSGANVLTF